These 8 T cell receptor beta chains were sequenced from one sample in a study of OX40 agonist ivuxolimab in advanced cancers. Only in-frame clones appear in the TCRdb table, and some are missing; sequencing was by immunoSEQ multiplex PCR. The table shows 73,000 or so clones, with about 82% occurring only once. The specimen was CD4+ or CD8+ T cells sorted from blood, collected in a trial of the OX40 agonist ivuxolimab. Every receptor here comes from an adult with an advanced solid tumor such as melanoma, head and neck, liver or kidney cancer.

The DNA of the CDR3 is TGTGCCAGCAGCGAACCCCCAGGTCGAGCTTTCTTT. Its translation: CASSEPPGRAFF. The J gene is TRBJ1-1, the V gene TRBV4-2; D not certain. Trimming left V 5 bases short and J 10 bases short, with 14 bases between. The length of the CDR3 is 12 residues. In germline, CDR1 is LGHNA, CDR2 YNFKEQ.

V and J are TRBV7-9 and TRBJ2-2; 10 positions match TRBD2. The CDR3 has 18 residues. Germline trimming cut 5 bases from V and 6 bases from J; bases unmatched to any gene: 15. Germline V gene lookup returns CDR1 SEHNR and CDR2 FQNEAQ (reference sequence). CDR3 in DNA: TGTGCCAGCAGCCTCCCCCCGAGACTAGCGGGCTCCGCCGGGGAGCTGTTTTTT. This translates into CASSLPPRLAGSAGELFF.

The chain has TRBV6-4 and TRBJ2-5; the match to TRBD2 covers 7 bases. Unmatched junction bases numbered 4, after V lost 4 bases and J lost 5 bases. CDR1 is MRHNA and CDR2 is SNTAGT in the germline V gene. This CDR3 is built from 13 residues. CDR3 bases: TGTGCCAGCAGTGCTCAGGGAGGGGAGACCCAGTACTTC. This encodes CASSAQGGETQYF.

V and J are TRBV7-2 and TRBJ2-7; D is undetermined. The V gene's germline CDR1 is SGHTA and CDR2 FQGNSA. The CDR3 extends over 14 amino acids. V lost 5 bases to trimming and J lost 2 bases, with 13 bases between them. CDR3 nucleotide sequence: TGTGCCAGCAGCCGGTGGAGCCAAACCTACGAGCAGTACTTC. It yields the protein CASSRWSQTYEQYF. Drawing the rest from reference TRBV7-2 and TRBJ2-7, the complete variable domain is GAGVSQSPSNKVTEKGKDVELRCDPISGHTALYWYRQSLGQGLEFLIYFQGNSAPDKSGLPSDRFSAERTGGSVSTLTIQRTQQEDSAVYLCASSRWSQTYEQYFGPGTRLTVT.

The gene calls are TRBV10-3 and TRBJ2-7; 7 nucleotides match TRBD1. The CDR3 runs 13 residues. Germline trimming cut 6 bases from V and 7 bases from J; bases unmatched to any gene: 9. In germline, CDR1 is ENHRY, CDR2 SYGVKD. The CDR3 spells CAIRNRGSKEQYF. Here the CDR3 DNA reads TGTGCCATCAGGAACAGGGGCTCTAAAGAGCAGTACTTC.

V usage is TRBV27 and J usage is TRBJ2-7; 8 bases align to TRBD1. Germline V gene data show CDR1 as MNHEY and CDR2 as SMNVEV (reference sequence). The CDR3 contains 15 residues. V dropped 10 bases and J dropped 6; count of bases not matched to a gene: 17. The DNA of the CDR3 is TGTGCCAACCTCTCCGGCAGGGGGCATCACGGCGAGCAGTACTTC. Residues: CANLSGRGHHGEQYF.

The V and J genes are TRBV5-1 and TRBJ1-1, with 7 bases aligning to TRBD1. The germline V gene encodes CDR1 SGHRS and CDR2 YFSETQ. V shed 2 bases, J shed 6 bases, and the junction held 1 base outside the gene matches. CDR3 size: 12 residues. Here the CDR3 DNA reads TGCGCCAGCAGCTTTCAGGGGGCTGAAGCTTTCTTT. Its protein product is CASSFQGAEAFF.

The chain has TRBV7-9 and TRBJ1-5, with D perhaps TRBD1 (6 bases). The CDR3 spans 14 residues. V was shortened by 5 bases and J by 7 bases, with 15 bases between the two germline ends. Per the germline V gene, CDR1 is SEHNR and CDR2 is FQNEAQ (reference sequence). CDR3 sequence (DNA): TGTGCCAGCAGCCGTACAGGGAATGACCAGCCCCAGCATTTT. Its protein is CASSRTGNDQPQHF. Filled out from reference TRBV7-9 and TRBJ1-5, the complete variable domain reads DTGVSQNPRHKITKRGQNVTFRCDPISEHNRLYWYRQTLGQGPEFLTYFQNEAQLEKSRLLSDRFSAERPKGSFSTLEIQRTEQGDSAMYLCASSRTGNDQPQHFGDGTRLSIL.